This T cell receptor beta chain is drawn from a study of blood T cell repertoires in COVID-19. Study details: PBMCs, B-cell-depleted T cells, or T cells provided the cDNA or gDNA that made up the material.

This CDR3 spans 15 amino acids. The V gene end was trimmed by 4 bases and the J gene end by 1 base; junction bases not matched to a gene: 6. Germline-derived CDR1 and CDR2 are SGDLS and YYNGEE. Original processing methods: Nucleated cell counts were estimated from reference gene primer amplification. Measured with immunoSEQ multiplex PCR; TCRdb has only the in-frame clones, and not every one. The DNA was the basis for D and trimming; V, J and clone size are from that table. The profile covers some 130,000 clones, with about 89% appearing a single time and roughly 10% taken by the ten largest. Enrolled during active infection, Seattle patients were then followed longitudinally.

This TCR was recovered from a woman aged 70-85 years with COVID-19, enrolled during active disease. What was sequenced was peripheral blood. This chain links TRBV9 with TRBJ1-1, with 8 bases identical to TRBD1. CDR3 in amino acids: CASSKNRGTNTEAFF. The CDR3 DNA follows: TGTGCCAGCAGCAAAAACAGGGGGACGAACACTGAAGCTTTCTTT.